What follows is one TCR beta chain and its context. The data stem from a study of blood T cells in healthy people across ages. Drawing of peripheral blood yielded ten milliliters from each donor. The CDR3 is 15 residues long. V lost 6 bases to trimming and J lost 1 base; unmatched junction nucleotides: 5. The germline V gene has CDR1 SNHLY and CDR2 FYNNEI. The authors ran a second PCR of about 7 to 11 cycles using a sample-barcoded 5' primer and a J-beta primer mix. TCRdb re-derived calls from the 5' RACE reads in MiXCR, one entry per CDR3 protein. The sample holds some 890,000 distinct CDR3 sequences, around 29% seen once. These same data were also listed under a study on T cells of mothers and their children. This second study notes: Material was donated by three healthy Caucasian mothers and their six children. Thymic selection molds TCR recombination output in much the same way for related pairs as for unrelated pairs.

The genes are TRBV2 and TRBJ2-1; 8 nucleotides match TRBD2. The source material was blood. This sequence was found in a woman between 40 and 55 years old in good health. The CDR3 sequence is CASRWTSTSYNEQFF. CDR3 DNA sequence: TGTGCCAGCAGGTGGACTAGCACTTCCTACAATGAGCAGTTCTTC.